This entry features one T cell receptor (beta chain) sequence. The source of the sample is a study of shared T cell receptors in the human thymus. This table comes from immunoSEQ multiplex PCR, and its TCRdb copy is limited to in-frame clones, with some not included. The data hold 540,000 or so clones, with approximately 78% observed a single time. This CDR3 has 21 amino acids. Germline CDR1 reads SGHTA; CDR2 reads FQGNSA. After removal of 0 bases from V and 3 bases from J, the junction contained 14 bases not matched to a gene. The data also belong to a second study, concerning human thymus T cells. That work states: Resections obtained during corrective heart surgery supplied the thymus tissue. Gene usage (both V and J) appeared biased in thymic and blood repertoires. Related work found strong thymic repertoire overlap between unrelated individuals.

The chain combines TRBV7-2 with TRBJ2-3; 14 nucleotides align to TRBD2. Specimen: thymocytes. This TCR derives from a boy under three years old with a congenital heart defect. The CDR3 coding sequence is TGTGCCAGCAGCTTAGCTCTGGAGTCCACCCGACTAGCGGGAGGGACAGATACGCAGTATTTT. The encoded protein is CASSLALESTRLAGGTDTQYF.